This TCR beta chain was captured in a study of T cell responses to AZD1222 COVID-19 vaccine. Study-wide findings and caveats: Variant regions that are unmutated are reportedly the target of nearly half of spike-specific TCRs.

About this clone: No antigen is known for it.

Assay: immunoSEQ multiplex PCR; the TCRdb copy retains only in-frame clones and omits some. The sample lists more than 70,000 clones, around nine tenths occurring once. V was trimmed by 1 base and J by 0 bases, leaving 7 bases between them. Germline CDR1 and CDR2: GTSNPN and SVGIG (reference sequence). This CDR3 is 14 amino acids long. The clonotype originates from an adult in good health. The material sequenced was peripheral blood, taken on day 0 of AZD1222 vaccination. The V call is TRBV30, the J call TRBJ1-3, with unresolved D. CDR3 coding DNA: TGTGCCTGGAGTGGGCAGGTCTCTGGAAACACCATATATTTT. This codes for CAWSGQVSGNTIYF.